This passage covers 4 T cell receptor beta chains from one sample sequenced in a study of blood T cell repertoires in COVID-19. Produced via immunoSEQ multiplex PCR; TCRdb's table is partial and in-frame only. The sample holds over 130,000 clones, around four fifths seen once. Sequencing input: PBMCs or T cells enriched from blood (not recorded which). The receptors stem from a woman aged 50 to 60 with acute COVID-19.

Turning to this clone: Because the CDR3 is missing its conserved closing phenylalanine or tryptophan, this is likely a read error. The DNA is left out, because the CDR3 cannot be placed on it with certainty; the CDR3 is given as TCRdb lists it. The rearrangement joins TRBV5-4 to TRBJ1-4. The CDR3 totals 8 residues, both ends included. The germline V gene encodes CDR1 SGHNT and CDR2 YYREEE (reference sequence). CDR3 residues: CASSLVRV.

The chain links TRBV2 to TRBJ1-3; D is unresolved. CDR3 length equals 16 residues. Germline V gene lookup returns CDR1 SNHLY and CDR2 FYNNEI. The V gene lost 6 bases and the J gene lost 0 bases, with 15 bases spanning the gap. CDR3: CASSLDGINSGNTIYF. The CDR3 nucleotides read TGTGCCAGCAGCTTGGACGGGATTAACTCTGGAAACACCATATATTTT.

This chain uses TRBV9 with TRBJ2-1; 10 nucleotides match TRBD2. The germline CDR1 and CDR2 sequences are SGDLS and YYNGEE. The junction had 5 bases not matched to a gene; V was cut back by 0 bases and J by 8 bases. The CDR3 covers 15 residues. CDR3 in DNA: TGTGCCAGCAGCGTAGGAGCTAGCGGGAGCTATGAGCAGTTCTTC. It yields the protein CASSVGASGSYEQFF. Combining the CDR3 with reference TRBV9 and TRBJ2-1 gives the whole variable domain DSGVTQTPKHLITATGQRVTLRCSPRSGDLSVYWYQQSLDQGLQFLIQYYNGEERAKGNILERFSAQQFPDLHSELNLSSLELGDSALYFCASSVGASGSYEQFFGPGTRLTVL.

This clone came up once. V and J are TRBV7-3 and TRBJ1-1, with D possibly matching TRBD1 (6 bases). Germline assignment: CDR1 SGHTA and CDR2 FQGTGA. V lost 0 bases to trimming and J lost 4 bases, with 12 bases between them. This CDR3 contains 15 residues. CDR3 DNA: TGTGCCAGCAGCTTAACAGGGGGTCCAGGCACTGAAGCTTTCTTT. Amino acid sequence: CASSLTGGPGTEAFF.